Listed here are 17 T cell receptor beta chains from one sample, sequenced in a study of cytomegalovirus exposure and HLA in healthy donors. The PCR ran on 60 Vbeta and 13 Jbeta primers. The data were produced by immunoSEQ multiplex PCR, yet TCRdb's version contains in-frame clones alone and is incomplete. Altogether under 150,000 clones are present, approximately 83% being singletons, with the ten largest covering around 2.3%. Material: PBMCs. These receptors were taken from a woman between 18 and 30 years old in good health and CMV-seronegative.

The chain has TRBV28 and TRBJ1-1, with TRBD1 matching over 8 bases. J was trimmed by 3 bases and V by 5 bases; bases with no gene match: 5. Looked up from germline, CDR1 is MDHEN and CDR2 is SYDVKM. The CDR3 has 14 amino acids. The CDR3 spells CASSPGQDHTEAFF. In DNA form, the CDR3 reads TGTGCCAGCAGTCCGGGACAGGACCACACTGAAGCTTTCTTT.

The rearrangement uses TRBV10-1 and TRBJ2-5; 10 nucleotides align to TRBD1. This CDR3 is 13 amino acids long. The germline V gene has CDR1 WNHNN and CDR2 SYGVQD (reference sequence). V dropped 7 bases and J dropped 5; count of bases not matched to a gene: 4. The CDR3 DNA reads TGCGCCAGCACCAGGGACAGGGGTGAGACCCAGTACTTC. This translates into CASTRDRGETQYF.

This chain links TRBV10-3 with TRBJ1-5; D call uncertain. This CDR3 contains 14 residues. With 7 bases removed from V and 0 bases from J, the gap between germline ends came to 10 bases. Germline CDR1 ENHRY, CDR2 SYGVKD. CDR3 region: CAIKNSGSNQPQHF. The DNA of the CDR3 is TGTGCCATCAAGAACTCAGGTAGCAATCAGCCCCAGCATTTT.

This chain links TRBV15 with TRBJ2-7; 12 nucleotides align to TRBD2. Germline values: CDR1 LNHNV, CDR2 YYDKDF (reference sequence). CDR3 length: 16 amino acids. The junction had 3 bases not matched to a gene; V was cut back by 0 bases and J by 3 bases. CDR3 DNA: TGTGCCACCAGCAGAGAGCGGACTAGCGGGGTCTACGAGCAGTACTTC. Residues: CATSRERTSGVYEQYF.

CDR3 sequence (DNA): TGTGCCAGCAGCGACAGCATGAACACTGAAGCTTTCTTT. It yields the protein CASSDSMNTEAFF. The chain uses TRBV2 and TRBJ1-1, with a tentative D call TRBD1 (5 bases). V dropped 6 bases and J dropped 0 bases, with 8 bases sitting between them. CDR1 is SNHLY, CDR2 FYNNEI, per germline. This CDR3 is 13 amino acids long.

The genes are TRBV19 and TRBJ2-2; the match to TRBD1 covers 8 bases. V lost 0 bases and J lost 2; bases outside the gene matches: 8. Germline CDR1 is LNHDA and CDR2 is SQIVND (reference sequence). CDR3 length equals 18 residues. CDR3: CASSIDLVDRGNTGELFF. The CDR3 DNA follows: TGTGCCAGTAGTATAGATCTTGTCGACAGGGGTAACACCGGGGAGCTGTTTTTT.

The chain joins TRBV5-1 to TRBJ2-7; TRBD2 might be the D (5 bases). The ends were cut back, 4 bases at V and 2 bases at J, with 13 bases in the middle. The germline CDR1 and CDR2 sequences are SGHRS and YFSETQ. The CDR3 is 14 amino acids. CDR3 DNA: TGCGCCAGCAGCCGAGGGCAGGAAGCCTACGAGCAGTACTTC. Translated, it gives CASSRGQEAYEQYF. Full variable domain (missing parts from reference TRBV5-1 and TRBJ2-7): KAGVTQTPRYLIKTRGQQVTLSCSPISGHRSVSWYQQTPGQGLQFLFEYFSETQRNKGNFPGRFSGRQFSNSRSEMNVSTLELGDSALYLCASSRGQEAYEQYFGPGTRLTVT.

Concerning this clone itself: The sample holds other DNA sequences that translate to the same CDR3. The chain employs TRBV5-1 and TRBJ2-2; 9 nucleotides match TRBD1. The CDR3 is 15 amino acids. From germline, CDR1 is SGHRS and CDR2 YFSETQ. Trimming took 3 bases from V and 3 from J; bases not matched to a gene: 3. The CDR3: CASSSRTGDTGELFF. In DNA, the CDR3 is TGCGCCAGCAGCTCACGGACAGGGGACACCGGGGAGCTGTTTTTT.

The chain has TRBV18 and TRBJ2-5; 9 bases map to TRBD1. CDR3 length equals 15 residues. The V gene end was trimmed by 2 bases and the J gene end by 5 bases; junction bases not matched to a gene: 6. CDR1 is KGHSH and CDR2 is LQKENI in the germline V gene. The CDR3 region has the DNA TGTGCCAGCTCACCAGGACAGGGGAGAATGGAGACCCAGTACTTC. Protein sequence: CASSPGQGRMETQYF. Full variable domain (missing parts from reference TRBV18 and TRBJ2-5): NAGVMQNPRHLVRRRGQEARLRCSPMKGHSHVYWYRQLPEEGLKFMVYLQKENIIDESGMPKERFSAEFPKEGPSILRIQQVVRGDSAAYFCASSPGQGRMETQYFGPGTRLLVL.

V is TRBV19 and J is TRBJ2-7, with TRBD2 as a possible D gene (6 bases). Germline V gene lookup returns CDR1 LNHDA and CDR2 SQIVND (reference sequence). The ends were cut back, 7 bases at V and 2 bases at J, with 18 bases in the middle. CDR3 length equals 15 residues. CDR3 sequence: CASTLSKEGAYEQYV. DNA of the CDR3: TGTGCCAGTACCCTTAGCAAGGAGGGAGCCTACGAGCAGTACGTC.

The chain combines TRBV5-1 with TRBJ2-7, with TRBD2 matching 8 bases. CDR3 size: 14 residues. In germline, CDR1 is SGHRS, CDR2 YFSETQ. J lost 3 bases, V lost 2 bases, and 4 bases had no gene match. The CDR3 is CASSLAGEGYEQYF. The CDR3 nucleotides read TGCGCCAGCAGCTTAGCGGGAGAGGGCTACGAGCAGTACTTC. Variable domain in full (rest from reference TRBV5-1 and TRBJ2-7): KAGVTQTPRYLIKTRGQQVTLSCSPISGHRSVSWYQQTPGQGLQFLFEYFSETQRNKGNFPGRFSGRQFSNSRSEMNVSTLELGDSALYLCASSLAGEGYEQYFGPGTRLTVT.

This chain connects TRBV5-4 to TRBJ1-1; D gene unclear. CDR1 and CDR2 from the germline V gene are SGHNT and YYREEE (reference sequence). The V gene lost 1 base and the J gene lost 1 base, with 11 bases spanning the gap. The CDR3 is made up of 15 amino acids. CDR3 sequence reads: CASSLTPTENTEAFF. The CDR3 coding sequence is TGTGCCAGCAGCTTGACCCCTACAGAGAACACTGAAGCTTTCTTT.

CDR3 coding DNA: TGCAGCGTTTTTGGACAGTCCTACAATGAGCAGTTCTTC. Translation gives CSVFGQSYNEQFF. The chain employs TRBV29-1 and TRBJ2-1; TRBD1 might be the D (6 bases). This CDR3 has 13 amino acids. Germline V gene data show CDR1 as SQVTM and CDR2 as ANQGSEA. Trimming took 5 bases from V and 1 from J, leaving 9 bases between them.

J is TRBJ1-1 and V is TRBV6-1; 7 nucleotides agree with TRBD1. V shed 6 bases and J 5 bases; nucleotides not matched to a gene: 9. This CDR3 region has 14 residues. Germline CDR1 and CDR2: MNHNS and SASEGT. Here the CDR3 DNA reads TGTGCCAGCAGCGCCGACAGGGCAGGGACTGAAGCTTTCTTT. Its translation: CASSADRAGTEAFF.

The J gene is TRBJ1-1, the V gene TRBV15; TRBD1 might be the D (6 bases). Germline CDR1 reads LNHNV; CDR2 reads YYDKDF (reference sequence). V lost 5 bases to trimming and J lost 2 bases, with 12 bases between them. This CDR3 region has 14 residues. The CDR3 DNA reads TGTGCCACCAGCCCTGACAGGACTAACACTGAAGCTTTCTTT. Its translation is CATSPDRTNTEAFF.

The rearrangement joins TRBV7-2 to TRBJ1-1, with no clear D. Germline-derived CDR1 and CDR2 are SGHTA and FQGNSA. Between the trimmed V and J ends, which lost 4 bases and 0 bases, there was a span of 6 bases. This CDR3 has 13 residues. The CDR3 DNA reads TGTGCCAGCAGCTCCTTTCTGAACACTGAAGCTTTCTTT. Protein sequence: CASSSFLNTEAFF.

The rearrangement uses TRBV12-5 and TRBJ2-4, with D uncertain. CDR3 length equals 12 residues. Trimming removed 7 bases at V and 4 bases at J, with 8 bases between. The germline CDR1 and CDR2 sequences are LGHNT and FRNRAP. The CDR3 sequence: CASVTEKNIQYF. The CDR3 bases are TGTGCTAGTGTTACGGAGAAAAACATTCAGTACTTC.